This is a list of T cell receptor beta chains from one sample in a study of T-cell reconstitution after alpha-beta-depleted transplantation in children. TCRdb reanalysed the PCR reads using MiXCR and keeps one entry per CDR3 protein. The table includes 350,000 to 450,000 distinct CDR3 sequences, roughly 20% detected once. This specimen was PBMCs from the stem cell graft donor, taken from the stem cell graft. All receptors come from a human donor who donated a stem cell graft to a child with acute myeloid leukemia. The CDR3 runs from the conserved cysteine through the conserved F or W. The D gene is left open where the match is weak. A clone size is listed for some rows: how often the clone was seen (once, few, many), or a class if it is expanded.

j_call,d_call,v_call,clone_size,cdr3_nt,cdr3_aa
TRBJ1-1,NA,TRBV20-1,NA,TGCAGTGCTAGAAACGCCGGGATGAACACTGAAGCTTTCTTT,CSARNAGMNTEAFF
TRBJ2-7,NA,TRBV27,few,TGTGCCAGCAGTTTACTTACGGGGGACAGCGAGCAGTACTTC,CASSLLTGDSEQYF
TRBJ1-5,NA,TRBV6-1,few,TGTGCCAGCAGATCGACAGTGATGGGTCAGCCCCAGCATTTT,CASRSTVMGQPQHF
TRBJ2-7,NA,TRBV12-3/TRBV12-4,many,TGTGCCAGCAGTTTAGCTTACAGATCCTATGACGAGCAGTACTTC,CASSLAYRSYDEQYF
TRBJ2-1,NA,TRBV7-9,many,TGTGCCAGCAGCTCTACTAGCAACACTCTTAGGAATGAGCAGTTCTTC,CASSSTSNTLRNEQFF
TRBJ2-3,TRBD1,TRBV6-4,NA,TGTGCCAGCGTTTCGACAGGGGGGACAGATACGCAGTATTTT,CASVSTGGTDTQYF
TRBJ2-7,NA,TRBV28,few,TGTGCCAGCAGTTTAACCGGACTCGCGAGCTACGAGCAGTACTTC,CASSLTGLASYEQYF
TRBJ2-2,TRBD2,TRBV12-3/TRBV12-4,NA,TGTGCCAGCAGACCACCTGACGGGAGGGCCCATACCGGGGAGCTGTTTTTT,CASRPPDGRAHTGELFF
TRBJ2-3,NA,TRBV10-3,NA,TGTGCCATCAGTGAGGACGGGAGCACAGATACGCAGTATTTT,CAISEDGSTDTQYF
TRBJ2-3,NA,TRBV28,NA,TGTGCCAGCATTTCATATCATAGCACAGATACGCAGTATTTT,CASISYHSTDTQYF
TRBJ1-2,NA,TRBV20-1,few,TGCAGTGCTAGAGATACGGACAGCTACTATGGCTACACCTTC,CSARDTDSYYGYTF
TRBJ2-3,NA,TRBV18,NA,TGTGCCAGCTCACCACCCATAACGATCACAGATACGCAGTATTTT,CASSPPITITDTQYF
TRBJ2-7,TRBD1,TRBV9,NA,TGTGCCAGCAGCAGAACAGGGGAAAGCTACGAGCAGTACTTC,CASSRTGESYEQYF
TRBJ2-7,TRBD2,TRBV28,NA,TGTGCCAGCAGTGCCCTAGCGGGAGAGCCCTACGAGCAGTACTTC,CASSALAGEPYEQYF
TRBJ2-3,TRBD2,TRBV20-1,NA,TGCAGTGCTTCGCTAGCGGGAGTTAGTACGCAGTATTTT,CSASLAGVSTQYF
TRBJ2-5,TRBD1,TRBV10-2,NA,TGCGCCAGCAGTGCCGTGGGGGACAGGGCTGTAGAGACCCAGTACTTC,CASSAVGDRAVETQYF
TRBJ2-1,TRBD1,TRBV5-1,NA,TGCGCCAGCAGCTCGGGACAGGGGGAAGGTGAGGAGTTCTTC,CASSSGQGEGEEFF